The T cell receptor (beta chain) under discussion was sequenced for a study of tumor and adjacent non-tumor tissue in lung cancer. Study overall: Aged about 31 to 80 years, patients included roughly ten men and 4 to 6 women with stage I to III disease.

RNA was extracted from bulk tissue without any cell sorting. Distant lung tissue was collected more than 3 cm away from the tumor edge. About this clonotype: Antigen unknown. The CDR3 ends on some other residue instead of the conserved phenylalanine or tryptophan, so this is likely a read error.

In germline, CDR1 is MNHNS, CDR2 SASEGT. The CDR3 has 14 residues. The library came from three nested PCR rounds adapted from ARM-PCR protocols. TCRdb re-called the multiplex PCR reads with MiXCR, one entry per CDR3 protein. The sample holds about 67,000 distinct CDR3 sequences, under 80% seen once. Study-wide results and caveats: Tumor TCR diversity, when higher, was linked to shorter survival.

The sample consisted of distant non-tumor lung tissue. The chain has TRBV6-1 and TRBJ2-5; D tentatively reads TRBD1 or TRBD2 (5 bases each). This receptor was obtained from a man between 60 and 70 years old with non-small cell lung cancer. The CDR3 sequence is CVSSVTRGRETQYL. The CDR3 DNA reads TGTGTCAGCAGTGTCACTAGGGGCAGGGAGACCCAGTACTTG.